Listed below are T cell receptor beta chains from one sample, sequenced in a study of cytomegalovirus exposure and HLA in healthy donors. Libraries were prepared by immunoSEQ multiplex PCR; TCRdb keeps only in-frame clonotypes and omits some of them. The data show under 150,000 clones, around 83% seen once. The sequenced sample was PBMCs. Receptor source: a man aged 50-60 years in good health and CMV-seronegative. Both conserved end residues are part of each CDR3. The D gene is left open where the match is weak. Size values are once, few and many counts, or a class for expanded clones, and some rows have none.

j_call clone_size d_call v_call cdr3_aa cdr3_nt
TRBJ2-2 . TRBD1 TRBV9 CASSAGQDGTGELFF TGTGCCAGCAGCGCGGGACAGGATGGGACCGGGGAGCTGTTTTTT
TRBJ2-3 . . TRBV11-1 CASSTLGLQRSYF TGTGCCAGCAGCACGTTGGGCCTCCAACGGTCGTATTTT
TRBJ1-6 few . TRBV2 CASKKESSYNSPLHF TGTGCCAGCAAGAAGGAGAGCTCCTATAATTCCCCCCTCCACTTT
TRBJ1-2 . . TRBV11-2 CASSPGGPGPGYTF TGTGCCAGCAGCCCCGGAGGGCCTGGGCCTGGCTACACCTTC
TRBJ1-1 . . TRBV19 CATTLQGMNTEAFF TGTGCCACTACCCTTCAGGGAATGAACACTGAAGCTTTCTTT
TRBJ2-1 . . TRBV4-2 CASSHKRSDEQFF TGTGCCAGCAGCCATAAGCGTTCCGATGAGCAGTTCTTC
TRBJ1-5 . . TRBV2 CASRGPGLQGNQPQHF TGTGCCAGCAGGGGACCGGGACTGCAAGGCAATCAGCCCCAGCATTTT
TRBJ1-2 . . TRBV6-6 CASSYSDSYGYTF TGTGCCAGCAGTTACTCAGACAGTTATGGCTACACCTTC
TRBJ2-1 . TRBD2 TRBV5-6 CASRSSGGAPWNEQFF TGTGCCAGCAGGTCTAGCGGGGGGGCCCCTTGGAATGAGCAGTTCTTC
TRBJ1-1 . . TRBV4-3 CASSHLTGTEAFF TGCGCCAGCAGCCATCTGACGGGGACTGAAGCTTTCTTT
TRBJ1-2 . TRBD1 TRBV27 CASSFGQGYARGYTF TGTGCCAGCAGTTTCGGACAGGGTTACGCTCGTGGCTACACCTTC
TRBJ1-2 once TRBD1 TRBV19 CASRLKGAGGDSNYGYTF TGTGCCAGTAGATTAAAAGGGGCAGGGGGCGATTCGAACTATGGCTACACCTTC
TRBJ2-7 . TRBD2 TRBV9 CASSPGGSAGFTQQYF TGTGCCAGCAGCCCCGGGGGGTCGGCGGGATTTACGCAGCAGTACTTC
TRBJ1-2 . TRBD1 TRBV30 CAWSTGQGYYGYTF TGTGCCTGGAGTACCGGACAGGGTTACTATGGCTACACCTTC
TRBJ2-1 . . TRBV4-2 CASSHRGTYNEQFF TGTGCCAGCAGCCACCGGGGGACGTACAATGAGCAGTTCTTC
TRBJ2-7 . . TRBV5-4 CASSFTRSDEQYF TGTGCCAGCAGCTTCACTAGAAGCGACGAGCAGTACTTC
TRBJ1-1 . . TRBV5-4 CASSSQENTEAFF TGTGCCAGCAGTTCACAGGAGAACACTGAAGCTTTCTTT
TRBJ1-5 few . TRBV4-2 CASSPTGTRNQPQHF TGTGCCAGCAGCCCCACCGGGACACGAAATCAGCCCCAGCATTTT
TRBJ2-1 once TRBD2 TRBV7-9 CASSLTSGGNEQFF TGTGCCAGCAGCTTAACTAGCGGGGGTAATGAGCAGTTCTTC
TRBJ1-1 . TRBD1 TRBV19 CASSNRDRGFRTEAFF TGTGCCAGTAGTAACCGGGACAGGGGTTTCCGCACTGAAGCTTTCTTT
TRBJ1-2 . TRBD1 TRBV7-9 CASSLAQRTGMSGNYGYTF TGTGCCAGCAGCTTAGCGCAGCGGACAGGGATGTCGGGAAACTATGGCTACACCTTC
TRBJ1-6 . . TRBV7-3 CASSSGQMEPLHF TGTGCCAGCAGCTCCGGACAAATGGAACCCCTCCACTTT
TRBJ2-1 . . TRBV5-1 CASSGRRPYNEQFF TGCGCCAGCAGCGGGCGGAGGCCCTACAATGAGCAGTTCTTC
TRBJ1-5 few . TRBV6-1 CASGGGVFGNQPQHF TGTGCCAGCGGAGGGGGGGTTTTTGGCAATCAGCCCCAGCATTTT
TRBJ2-1 . TRBD2 TRBV7-3 CASSLVAGGRMFF TGTGCCAGCAGCTTGGTAGCGGGGGGGCGAATGTTCTTC
TRBJ2-2 . TRBD1 TRBV5-1 CASSRTGNTGELFF TGCGCCAGCAGCAGGACAGGGAACACCGGGGAGCTGTTTTTT
TRBJ1-2 . . TRBV27 CASSFSQVPLGGYGYTF TGTGCCAGCAGTTTCTCACAGGTGCCCCTGGGAGGCTATGGCTACACCTTC
TRBJ2-2 . TRBD1 TRBV29-1 CSVEGRTGGRGNTGELFF TGCAGCGTTGAAGGGCGGACAGGGGGGAGAGGTAACACCGGGGAGCTGTTTTTT
TRBJ1-1 . . TRBV28 CASRPKWEYPRAEAFF TGTGCCAGCAGGCCAAAATGGGAGTACCCGAGAGCTGAAGCTTTCTTT
TRBJ2-3 once TRBD2 TRBV5-1 CASSEGLAGVTDTQYF TGCGCCAGCAGCGAAGGACTAGCGGGAGTCACAGATACGCAGTATTTT
TRBJ1-5 . . TRBV2 CASNTKRGYQPQHF TGTGCCAGCAATACGAAGAGAGGGTATCAGCCCCAGCATTTT
TRBJ2-3 . TRBD1 TRBV5-1 CASSAGTGGGADTQYF TGCGCCAGCAGCGCGGGGACAGGGGGAGGCGCGGATACGCAGTATTTT
TRBJ2-3 once TRBD2 TRBV7-9 CASSVPPTSGDTDTQYF TGTGCCAGCAGCGTGCCCCCGACTAGCGGGGACACAGATACGCAGTATTTT
TRBJ2-7 . . TRBV11-2 CASSLGSYSYEQYF TGTGCCAGCAGCTTAGGGTCCTACTCCTACGAGCAGTACTTC
TRBJ2-7 . TRBD2 TRBV9 CASSVSTSGGDEQYF TGTGCCAGCAGCGTATCGACTAGCGGGGGGGACGAGCAGTACTTC
TRBJ2-6 . . TRBV5-1 CASMNTTTGANVLTF TGCGCCAGCATGAACACGACTACAGGGGCCAACGTCCTGACTTTC
TRBJ1-6 . . TRBV13 CASSSLRTGSPYNSPLHF TGTGCCAGCAGCTCCCTCCGGACGGGGAGTCCCTATAATTCACCCCTCCACTTT
TRBJ2-7 . TRBD2 TRBV10-2 CASSDPSSGGVNEQYF TGCGCCAGCAGTGACCCTTCTAGCGGGGGTGTCAACGAGCAGTACTTC
TRBJ1-2 . TRBD1 TRBV5-1 CASSQPGQGDYGYTF TGCGCCAGCAGCCAGCCGGGACAGGGAGACTATGGCTACACCTTC
TRBJ2-5 . TRBD2 TRBV2 CASSENPVLAGRGQYF TGTGCCAGCAGTGAAAACCCGGTACTAGCGGGGCGCGGCCAGTACTTC
TRBJ1-5 . TRBD1 TRBV2 CASRDGTGYYSNQPQHF TGTGCCAGCAGGGACGGGACAGGGTATTATAGCAATCAGCCCCAGCATTTT
TRBJ1-2 . TRBD1 TRBV9 CASSLPKTGLYYGYTF TGTGCCAGCAGCCTCCCCAAGACAGGGTTGTACTATGGCTACACCTTC
TRBJ2-7 . . TRBV20-1 CSAGPSWEQYF TGCAGTGCTGGGCCCAGCTGGGAGCAGTACTTC
TRBJ2-7 . . TRBV7-8 CASSSYRESVYEQYF TGTGCCAGCAGCTCATACAGGGAGTCCGTCTACGAGCAGTACTTC
TRBJ2-7 once TRBD1 TRBV6-5 CASRVMGTGSHEQYF TGTGCCAGCAGGGTAATGGGGACAGGGAGCCACGAGCAGTACTTC
TRBJ1-6 once TRBD1 TRBV7-2 CASSLNRGPGSPLHF TGTGCCAGCAGCTTAAACAGGGGGCCGGGTTCACCCCTCCACTTT
TRBJ1-1 . . TRBV21-1 CASPDRKHTEAFF TGTGCCAGCCCGGACAGGAAGCATACTGAAGCTTTCTTT
TRBJ2-2 . TRBD1 TRBV7-2 CASSPAPIIQGNGELFF TGTGCCAGCAGCCCCGCCCCGATCATACAGGGGAACGGGGAGCTGTTTTTT
TRBJ2-2 . TRBD2 TRBV4-1 CASSQGPSGGVTGELFF TGCGCCAGCAGCCAAGGTCCTAGCGGGGGGGTCACCGGGGAGCTGTTTTTT
TRBJ2-7 . . TRBV4-1 CASSQEESALILYEQYF TGCGCCAGCAGCCAAGAGGAAAGCGCCTTAATCCTCTACGAGCAGTACTTC